This entry is about one TCR beta chain. These data come from a study of blood T cell repertoires in COVID-19. About the study: The United States, Italy and Spain were the sources of the acute and convalescent COVID-19 samples. PBMCs, B-cell-depleted T cells, or T cells provided the cDNA or gDNA that made up the material.

This CDR3 is 15 amino acids long. With V trimmed by 5 bases and J by 1 base, 6 bases remained unmatched. CDR1 and CDR2 from the germline V gene are MNHEY and SVGEGT. Original analysis: Using reference gene primer amplification, nucleated cell counts were estimated. Sequencing was performed with immunoSEQ multiplex PCR; in TCRdb, only in-frame clones are kept and a portion is missing. V and J calls and clone size are copied from that table; D and trimming were computed from the DNA. The sample holds 180,000 or so clones, 80% to 90% seen once. This sequence joins TRBV6-2 or TRBV6-3 and TRBJ2-3, with 7 bases that match TRBD1. Sequencing was carried out using peripheral blood. This sequence was found in a human donor with active or convalescent COVID-19. The donor label of this sample is uncertain. The CDR3 spells CASSPQGKGTDTQYF. As DNA, the CDR3 is TGTGCCAGCAGTCCACAGGGGAAAGGCACAGATACGCAGTATTTT.